The present entry profiles one T cell receptor beta chain with its context. This clone was seen only a few times. The target of this receptor is not known. Base qualities are not recorded, but no much larger clone differs from it by a single base. Including the terminal cysteine and phenylalanine, the CDR3 comprises 16 residues. Of the read, only the CDR3 DNA is kept; its 48 bases are in frame from base 1. The trim is 3 bases for V and 0 bases for J, with a gap of 12 bases between the germline ends. In the germline V gene, CDR1 corresponds to MNHNS and CDR2 to SASEGT. No patient had received any treatment before thyroid surgery. The study retrospectively analysed patient clinical samples collected from the early 2010s to the late 2010s using T-cell receptor beta sequencing. This sample was included in a study of metastatic and nonmetastatic thyroid tumors (dated by TCRdb to about 2020). Study-wide context: Repertoires were compared across peripheral blood and tumor or nodule tissue samples from malignant and benign thyroid patients.

The method was PCR. Sequencing relied on an Illumina HiSeq 4000. High-throughput sequencing was used to profile the TCR beta-chain CDR3 region of every patient. On the authors' methods: CDR3 differences across clinicopathological groups were used to build a classifier for discriminating distant-metastatic papillary thyroid cancer patients. Repertoire diversity was assessed with the Shannon index, and tumor-blood repertoire similarity with the Morisita-Horn index. The raw public data were reprocessed by TCRdb itself: fastp quality trimming at Q25, MiXCR clonotype calling, in-frame beta chains only. These V and J calls rely on TCRdb rather than the paper's analysis. Present in this sample are 9,000 or so clones, roughly 15% of which were seen just once. Around 5.7% of the sample is taken by the ten largest. Study-wide findings and limitations: In both blood and tumor samples, malignant tumors were reported to have significantly higher TCR beta diversity than benign nodules.

In this chain, TRBV6-1 is recombined with TRBJ2-1; the D gene is not confidently resolved. Material: blood. The clonotype originates from a female donor with papillary thyroid cancer or a benign thyroid nodule (not recorded which). Some clones in this sample may be carry-over from other donors' samples. The sequenced DNA is TGTGCCAGCAGTGACTTGGCCCTCAGCTCCTACAATGAGCAGTTCTTC. Translated, this gives CASSDLALSSYNEQFF.